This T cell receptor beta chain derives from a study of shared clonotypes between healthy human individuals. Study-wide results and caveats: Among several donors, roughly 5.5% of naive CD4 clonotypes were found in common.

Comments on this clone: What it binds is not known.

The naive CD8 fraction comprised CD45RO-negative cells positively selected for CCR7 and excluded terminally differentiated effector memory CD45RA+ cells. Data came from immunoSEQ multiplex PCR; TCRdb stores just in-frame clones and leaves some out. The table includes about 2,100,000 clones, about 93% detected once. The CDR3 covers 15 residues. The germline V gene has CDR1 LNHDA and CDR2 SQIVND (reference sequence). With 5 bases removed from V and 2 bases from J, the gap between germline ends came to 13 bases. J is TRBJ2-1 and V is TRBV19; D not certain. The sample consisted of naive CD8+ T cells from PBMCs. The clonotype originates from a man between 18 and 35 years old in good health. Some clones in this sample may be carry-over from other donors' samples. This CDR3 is CASSVDHQTYNEQFF. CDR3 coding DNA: TGTGCCAGTAGTGTGGACCATCAGACCTACAATGAGCAGTTCTTC.